This T cell receptor beta chain was retrieved from a study of cytomegalovirus exposure and HLA in healthy donors. Notes on the study in general: A previous analysis found most TCR beta V segments productive roughly 87% or roughly 30% of the time. TCR beta chain V- and J-gene trimming was linked, in a later analysis, to a missense variant in DCLRE1C. Across donors, most TCRs were seen rarely, yet some public ones were widespread.

A word on this clone: The target antigen is unknown.

In the PCR, 60 Vbeta and 13 Jbeta primers were used. Authors' processing steps: As a later analysis found, there were tens of millions of unique TCR beta chains, of which around 9.9 million were shared. Using immunoSEQ multiplex PCR, the repertoire was profiled, and TCRdb retains in-frame clones only, with some absent. The DNA was the basis for D and trimming; V, J and clone size are from that table. The sample shows some 65,000 clones, around 68% of them seen only once. Germline assignment: CDR1 LGHNA and CDR2 YNFKEQ. The CDR3 totals 16 residues. Trimming at V came to 3 bases and at J to 4 bases, leaving 8 bases not matched to a gene.

Material for sequencing was PBMCs. This receptor was obtained from a young woman in good health and CMV-seronegative. The chain recombines TRBV4-2 with TRBJ2-1, with TRBD2 identical over 8 bases. The CDR3 nucleotides are TGTGCCAGCAGCCAGGAGTCCGGGGGGGATTACAATGAGCAGTTCTTC. It encodes CASSQESGGDYNEQFF.